This T cell receptor (beta chain) was found in a study of blood T cell repertoires in COVID-19. This clone was detected only once. Recruitment covered roughly 22 US areas and drew participants whose ages spanned roughly 18 to 89 years. Only in-frame clones appear in the TCRdb table, and some are missing; sequencing was by immunoSEQ multiplex PCR. The sample gives approximately 250,000 clones, roughly 88% of which show up once; about 2.3% is in the top ten. The CDR3 is 16 residues long. J gave up 2 bases and V 5 bases, and 10 bases lay outside the gene matches. Germline V gives CDR1 SGHTA, CDR2 FQGNSA.

The V and J genes are TRBV7-2 and TRBJ2-5, with TRBD2 matching 8 bases. Sequencing was done on a sample of PBMCs or T cells enriched from blood (not recorded which). This clonotype was sampled from a woman aged 40 to 55 with acute COVID-19. The CDR3: CASSPLRGGSQETQYF. The CDR3 DNA sequence: TGTGCCAGCAGCCCTTTACGGGGGGGGTCGCAAGAGACCCAGTACTTC.